This T cell receptor beta chain was sequenced for a study of breast tumors, draining lymph nodes, adjacent tissues. Study-level results: Luminal-like breast cancer showed significantly greater tumor-nontumor repertoire similarity than basal-like breast cancer did.

This CDR3 region has 14 residues. Germline values: CDR1 SGDLS, CDR2 YYNGEE. Trimming left V 2 bases short and J 7 bases short, with 14 bases between. Breast cancer patients provided tissue from their axillary draining lymph nodes. TCRdb analysed the multiplex PCR reads with MiXCR anew, one entry per CDR3 protein. The table shows some 170,000 distinct CDR3 sequences, with about 30% occurring only once. A remark on this clonotype: The antigen remains undetermined.

This clonotype originated in a female donor with breast cancer. Some clones in this sample may be carry-over from other donors' samples. Sequenced: axillary lymph node tissue. V is TRBV9 and J is TRBJ2-3, with unresolved D. The CDR3: CASSVSVLENTQYF. The CDR3 DNA reads TGTGCCAGCAGCGTCTCCGTCCTGGAAAATACGCAGTATTTT.